This T cell receptor (beta chain) was identified during a study of T cell repertoires in cytomegalovirus infection. In the study overall: Selection of CMV epitopes for the study included recently identified HLA-C-restricted and well-studied HLA-B-restricted ones. Public TCR beta signature analysis indicated the presence of both CMV infection and matching HLA type. Notes on the study in general: Ex vivo, HLA-C-restricted CMV-specific TCR beta clonotypes prevailed over the rest of the response. The cumulative frequency of public TCR beta families distinguished individuals who carried CMV together with the relevant HLA.

With regard to this clonotype: Its target is unknown.

Trimming left V 4 bases short and J 0 bases short, with 10 bases between. The germline V gene encodes CDR1 SNHLY and CDR2 FYNNEI. The CDR3 has 14 amino acids. TCRdb reprocessed the reads via MiXCR and lists one record per CDR3 protein. The sample includes roughly 570,000 distinct CDR3 sequences, just under 40% of them seen just once. This clonotype was obtained from a human donor in good health (CMV status not recorded). Some clones in this sample may be carry-over from other donors' samples. The chain uses TRBV2 and TRBJ2-7; TRBD2 is a possible D gene (5 bases). Sequences were derived from cultured PBMCs, sampled from culture after CMV antigen stimulation. CDR3: CASSVEGPSYEQYF. In DNA, the CDR3 is TGTGCCAGCAGTGTAGAGGGTCCCTCCTACGAGCAGTACTTC.